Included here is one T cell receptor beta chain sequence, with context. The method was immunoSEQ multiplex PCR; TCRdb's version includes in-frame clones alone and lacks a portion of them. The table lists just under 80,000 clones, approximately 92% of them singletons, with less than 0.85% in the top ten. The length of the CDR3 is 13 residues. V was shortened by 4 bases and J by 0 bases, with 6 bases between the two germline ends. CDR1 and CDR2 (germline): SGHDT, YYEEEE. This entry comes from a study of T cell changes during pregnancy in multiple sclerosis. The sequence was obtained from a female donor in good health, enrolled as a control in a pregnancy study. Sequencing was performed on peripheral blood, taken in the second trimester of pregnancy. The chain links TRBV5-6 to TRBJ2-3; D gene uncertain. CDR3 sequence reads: CASSTTSTDTQYF. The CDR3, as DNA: TGTGCCAGCAGCACCACTAGCACAGATACGCAGTATTTT.